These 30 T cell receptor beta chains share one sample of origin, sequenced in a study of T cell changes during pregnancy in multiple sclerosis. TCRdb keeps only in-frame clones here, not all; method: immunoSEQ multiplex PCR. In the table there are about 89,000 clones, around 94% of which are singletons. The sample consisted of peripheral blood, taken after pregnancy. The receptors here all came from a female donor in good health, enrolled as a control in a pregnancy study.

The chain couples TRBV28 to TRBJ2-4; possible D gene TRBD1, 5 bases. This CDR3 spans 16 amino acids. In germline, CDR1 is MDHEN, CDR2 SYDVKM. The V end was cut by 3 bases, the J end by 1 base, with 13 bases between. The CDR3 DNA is TGTGCCAGCAGTTTTTGGAAAGGGGATGCCAAAAACATTCAGTACTTC. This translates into CASSFWKGDAKNIQYF.

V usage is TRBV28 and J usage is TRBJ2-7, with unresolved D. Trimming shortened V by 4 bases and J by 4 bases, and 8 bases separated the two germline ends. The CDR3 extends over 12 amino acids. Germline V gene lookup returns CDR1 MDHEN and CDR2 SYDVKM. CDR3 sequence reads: CASSYAQYEQYF. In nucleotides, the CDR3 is TGTGCCAGCAGTTATGCTCAGTACGAGCAGTACTTC.

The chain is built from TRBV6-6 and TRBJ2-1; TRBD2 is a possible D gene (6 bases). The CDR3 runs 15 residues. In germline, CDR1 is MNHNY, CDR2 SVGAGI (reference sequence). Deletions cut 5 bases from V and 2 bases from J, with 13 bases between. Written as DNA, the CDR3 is TGTGCCAGCAGTGCGGGGACTGGACCCTACAATGAGCAGTTCTTC. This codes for CASSAGTGPYNEQFF.

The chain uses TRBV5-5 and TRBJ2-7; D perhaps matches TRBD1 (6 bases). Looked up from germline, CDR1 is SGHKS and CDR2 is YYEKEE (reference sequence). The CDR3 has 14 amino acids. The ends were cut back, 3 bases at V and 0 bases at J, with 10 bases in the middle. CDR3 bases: TGTGCCAGCAGCTCAAACAGGGACTCCTACGAGCAGTACTTC. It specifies CASSSNRDSYEQYF.

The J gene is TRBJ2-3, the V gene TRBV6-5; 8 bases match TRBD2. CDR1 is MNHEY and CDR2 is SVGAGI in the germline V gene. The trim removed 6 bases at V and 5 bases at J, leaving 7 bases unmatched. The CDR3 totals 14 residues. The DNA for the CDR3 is TGTGCCAGCAGCCCCGGGGGGGTGGGAGATACGCAGTATTTT. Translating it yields CASSPGGVGDTQYF.

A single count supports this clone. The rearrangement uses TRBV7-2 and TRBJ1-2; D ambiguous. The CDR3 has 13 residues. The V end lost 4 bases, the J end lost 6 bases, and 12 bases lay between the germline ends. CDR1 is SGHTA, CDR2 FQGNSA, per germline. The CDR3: CASSSSQFHGYTF. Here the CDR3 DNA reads TGTGCCAGCAGCTCGTCACAGTTCCATGGCTACACCTTC.

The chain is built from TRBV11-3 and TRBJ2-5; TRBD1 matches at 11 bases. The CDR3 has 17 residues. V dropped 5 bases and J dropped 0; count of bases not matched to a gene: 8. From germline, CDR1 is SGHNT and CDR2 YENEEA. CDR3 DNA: TGTGCCAGCAGCCCCGGGACAGGGGGACCGTACCAAGAGACCCAGTACTTC. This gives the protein CASSPGTGGPYQETQYF.

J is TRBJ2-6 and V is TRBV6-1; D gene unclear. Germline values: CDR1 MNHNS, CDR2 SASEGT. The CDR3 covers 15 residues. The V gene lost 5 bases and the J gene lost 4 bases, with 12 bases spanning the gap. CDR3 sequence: CASSLTGTGANVLTF. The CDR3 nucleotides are TGTGCCAGCAGTCTCACGGGTACCGGGGCCAACGTCCTGACTTTC.

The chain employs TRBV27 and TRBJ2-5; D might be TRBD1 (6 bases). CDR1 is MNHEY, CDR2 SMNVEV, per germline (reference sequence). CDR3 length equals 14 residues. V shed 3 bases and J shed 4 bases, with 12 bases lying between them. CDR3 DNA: TGTGCCAGCAGTTTCCGGGACAAGGGAGAGACCCAGTACTTC. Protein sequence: CASSFRDKGETQYF.

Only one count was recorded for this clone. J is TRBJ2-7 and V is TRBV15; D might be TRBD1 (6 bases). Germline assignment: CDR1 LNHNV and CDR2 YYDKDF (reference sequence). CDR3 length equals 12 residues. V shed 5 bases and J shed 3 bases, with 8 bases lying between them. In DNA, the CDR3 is TGTGCCACCAGCCAGGACAGCTACGAGCAGTACTTC. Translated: CATSQDSYEQYF.

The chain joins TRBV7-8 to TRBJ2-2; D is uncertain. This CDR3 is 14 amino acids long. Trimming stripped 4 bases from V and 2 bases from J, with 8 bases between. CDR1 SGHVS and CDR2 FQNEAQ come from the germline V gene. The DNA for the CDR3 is TGTGCCAGCAGCTCCCGGGTCAACACCGGGGAGCTGTTTTTT. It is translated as CASSSRVNTGELFF.

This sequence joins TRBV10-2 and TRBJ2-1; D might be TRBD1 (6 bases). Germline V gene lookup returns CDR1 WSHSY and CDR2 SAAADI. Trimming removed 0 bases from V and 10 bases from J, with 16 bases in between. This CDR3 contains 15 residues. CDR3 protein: CASSESNPYRAEQFF. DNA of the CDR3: TGCGCCAGCAGTGAGTCGAACCCCTACAGGGCCGAGCAGTTCTTC.

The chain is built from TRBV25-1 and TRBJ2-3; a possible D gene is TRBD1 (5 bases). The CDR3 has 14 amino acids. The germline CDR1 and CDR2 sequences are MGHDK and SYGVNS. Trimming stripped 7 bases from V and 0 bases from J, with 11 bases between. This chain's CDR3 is CASIDSSSTDTQYF. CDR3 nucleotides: TGTGCCAGCATAGACAGTTCGAGCACAGATACGCAGTATTTT.

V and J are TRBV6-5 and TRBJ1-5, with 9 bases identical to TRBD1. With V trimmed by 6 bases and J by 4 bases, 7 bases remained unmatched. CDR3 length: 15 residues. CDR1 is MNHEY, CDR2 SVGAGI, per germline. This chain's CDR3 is CASSRIGQGNQPQHF. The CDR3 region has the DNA TGTGCCAGCAGCCGGATTGGACAGGGGAATCAGCCCCAGCATTTT.

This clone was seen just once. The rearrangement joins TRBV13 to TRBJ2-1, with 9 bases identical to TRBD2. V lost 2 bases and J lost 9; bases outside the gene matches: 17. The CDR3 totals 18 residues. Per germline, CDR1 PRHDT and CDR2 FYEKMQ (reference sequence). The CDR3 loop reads CASSLIVRGGRDTGEQFF. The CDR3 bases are TGTGCCAGCAGCTTAATTGTTCGCGGCGGGAGGGACACGGGTGAGCAGTTCTTC.

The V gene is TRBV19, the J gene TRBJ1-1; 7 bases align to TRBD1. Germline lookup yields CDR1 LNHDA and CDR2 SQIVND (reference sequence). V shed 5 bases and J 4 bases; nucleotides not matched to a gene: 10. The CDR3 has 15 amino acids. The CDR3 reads CASSFKWQGGTEAFF. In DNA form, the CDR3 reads TGTGCCAGTAGTTTTAAATGGCAGGGGGGCACTGAAGCTTTCTTT.

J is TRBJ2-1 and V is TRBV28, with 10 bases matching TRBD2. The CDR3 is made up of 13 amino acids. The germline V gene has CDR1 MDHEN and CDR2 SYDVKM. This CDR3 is CASGSGRGNEQFF. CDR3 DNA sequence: TGTGCGAGCGGGAGCGGGAGGGGAAATGAGCAGTTCTTC.

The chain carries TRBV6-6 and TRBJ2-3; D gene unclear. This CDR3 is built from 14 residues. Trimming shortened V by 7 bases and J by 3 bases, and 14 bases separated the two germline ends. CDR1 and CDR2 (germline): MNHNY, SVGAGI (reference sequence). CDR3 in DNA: TGTGCCAGCATCCCCCCAGCAGGAACAGATACGCAGTATTTT. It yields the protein CASIPPAGTDTQYF.

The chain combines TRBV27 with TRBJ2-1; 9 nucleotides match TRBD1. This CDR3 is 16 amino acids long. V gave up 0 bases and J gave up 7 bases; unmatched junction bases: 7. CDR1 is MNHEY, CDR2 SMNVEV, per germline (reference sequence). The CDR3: CASSLSPGTGNNEQFF. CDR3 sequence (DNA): TGTGCCAGCAGTTTATCGCCGGGGACAGGGAATAATGAGCAGTTCTTC.

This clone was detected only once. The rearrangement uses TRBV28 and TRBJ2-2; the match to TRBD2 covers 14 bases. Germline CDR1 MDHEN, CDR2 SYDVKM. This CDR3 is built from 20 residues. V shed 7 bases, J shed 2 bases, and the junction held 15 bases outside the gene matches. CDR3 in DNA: TGTGCCAGCACTTACCCCTTTAGACTAGCGGGAGGGCTTAACACCGGGGAGCTGTTTTTT. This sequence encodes CASTYPFRLAGGLNTGELFF.

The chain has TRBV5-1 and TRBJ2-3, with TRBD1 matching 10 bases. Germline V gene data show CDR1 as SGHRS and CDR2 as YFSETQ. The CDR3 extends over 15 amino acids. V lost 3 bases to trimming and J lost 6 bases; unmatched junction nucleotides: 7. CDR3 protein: CASSWETGGKDTQYF. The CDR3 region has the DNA TGCGCCAGCAGCTGGGAGACAGGGGGCAAGGATACGCAGTATTTT.

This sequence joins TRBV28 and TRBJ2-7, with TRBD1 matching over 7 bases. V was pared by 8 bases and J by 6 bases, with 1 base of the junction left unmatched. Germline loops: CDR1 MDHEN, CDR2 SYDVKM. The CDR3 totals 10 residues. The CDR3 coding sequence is TGTGCCAGCGCAGGGGGCGAGCAGTACTTC. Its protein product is CASAGGEQYF.

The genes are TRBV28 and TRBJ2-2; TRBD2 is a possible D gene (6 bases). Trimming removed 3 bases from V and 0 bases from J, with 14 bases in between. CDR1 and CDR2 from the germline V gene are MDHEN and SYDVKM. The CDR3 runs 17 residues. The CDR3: CASSFIPGSANTGELFF. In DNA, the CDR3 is TGTGCCAGCAGTTTTATTCCCGGGAGCGCGAACACCGGGGAGCTGTTTTTT.

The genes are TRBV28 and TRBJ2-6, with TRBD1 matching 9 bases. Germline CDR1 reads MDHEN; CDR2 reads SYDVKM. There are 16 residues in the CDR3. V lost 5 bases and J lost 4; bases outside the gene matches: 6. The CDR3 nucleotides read TGTGCCAGCAGTACCCGGGACAGGGCCGGGGCCAACGTCCTGACTTTC. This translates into CASSTRDRAGANVLTF. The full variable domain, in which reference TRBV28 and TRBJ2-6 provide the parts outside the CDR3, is DVKVTQSSRYLVKRTGEKVFLECVQDMDHENMFWYRQDPGLGLRLIYFSYDVKMKEKGDIPEGYSVSREKKERFSLILESASTNQTSMYLCASSTRDRAGANVLTFGAGSRLTVL.

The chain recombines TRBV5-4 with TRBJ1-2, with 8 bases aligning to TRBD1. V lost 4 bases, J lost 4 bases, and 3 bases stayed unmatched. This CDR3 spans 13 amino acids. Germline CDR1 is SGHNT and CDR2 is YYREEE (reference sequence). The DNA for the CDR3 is TGTGCCAGCAGCCTGGACAGGGTCTATGGCTACACCTTC. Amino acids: CASSLDRVYGYTF.

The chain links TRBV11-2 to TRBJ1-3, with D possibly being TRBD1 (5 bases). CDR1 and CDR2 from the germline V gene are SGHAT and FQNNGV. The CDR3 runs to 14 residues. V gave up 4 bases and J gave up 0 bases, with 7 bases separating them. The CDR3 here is CASSSTVSGNTIYF. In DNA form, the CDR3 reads TGTGCCAGCAGCTCGACAGTCTCTGGAAACACCATATATTTT.

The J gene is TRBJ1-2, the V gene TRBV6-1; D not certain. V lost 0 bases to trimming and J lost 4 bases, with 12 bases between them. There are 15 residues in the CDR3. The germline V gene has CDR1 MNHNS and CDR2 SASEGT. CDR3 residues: CASSEAELSFYGYTF. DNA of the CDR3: TGTGCCAGCAGTGAAGCGGAGTTGTCTTTCTATGGCTACACCTTC.

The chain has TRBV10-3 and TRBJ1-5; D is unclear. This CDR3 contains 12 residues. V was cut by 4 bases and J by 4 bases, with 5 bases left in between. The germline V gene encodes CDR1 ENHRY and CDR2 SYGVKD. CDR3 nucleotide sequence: TGTGCCATCAGTGGAGGAAATCAGCCCCAGCATTTT. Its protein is CAISGGNQPQHF.

The CDR3 spells CASSLEGLAGDEQFF. In DNA form, the CDR3 reads TGTGCCAGCAGCTTGGAGGGACTAGCTGGGGATGAGCAGTTCTTC. The chain employs TRBV5-6 and TRBJ2-1, with 9 bases matching TRBD2. The CDR3 loop spans 15 amino acids. Germline trimming cut 0 bases from V and 8 bases from J; bases unmatched to any gene: 6. Germline V gene sequence: CDR1 SGHDT, CDR2 YYEEEE.

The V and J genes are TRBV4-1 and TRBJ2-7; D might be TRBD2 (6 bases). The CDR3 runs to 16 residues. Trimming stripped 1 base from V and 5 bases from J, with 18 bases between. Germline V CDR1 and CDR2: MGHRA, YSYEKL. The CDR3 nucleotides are TGCGCCAGCAGCCAAGTACGGGAGAAGCCCCTACACGAGCAGTACTTC. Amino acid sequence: CASSQVREKPLHEQYF.